The clone carrying this T cell receptor (beta chain) is labeled as large. Its antigen is as yet unknown. The sample comes from a study of sequential checkpoint blockade in melanoma. Study background: TCRbeta immunosequencing was performed on DNA from 85 to 100 pretreatment melanoma tumor samples.

Clones were sequenced by immunoSEQ multiplex PCR, and TCRdb holds only the in-frame ones, with some missing. This table has 990 or so clones, under 30% appearing once. CDR3 length: 12 amino acids. Trimming cost V 0 bases and J 7 bases, with 7 bases left between them. The V gene's germline CDR1 is MNHGY and CDR2 SAAAGT. Study-wide results and limits: About 30 times likelier clinical benefit followed increased tumor T-cell fraction and clonality.

Treatment in this sample: randomized to nivolumab then ipilimumab (arm A) or the reverse (arm B). Sample: tumor tissue (inferred from file names), taken from a patient given nivolumab and ipilimumab in sequence. The receptor's source is a human donor with melanoma. The gene calls are TRBV6-8 and TRBJ2-7, with no clear D. The CDR3 here is CASSYSNEEQYF. The CDR3, as DNA: TGTGCCAGCAGTTACTCGAACGAAGAGCAGTACTTC.